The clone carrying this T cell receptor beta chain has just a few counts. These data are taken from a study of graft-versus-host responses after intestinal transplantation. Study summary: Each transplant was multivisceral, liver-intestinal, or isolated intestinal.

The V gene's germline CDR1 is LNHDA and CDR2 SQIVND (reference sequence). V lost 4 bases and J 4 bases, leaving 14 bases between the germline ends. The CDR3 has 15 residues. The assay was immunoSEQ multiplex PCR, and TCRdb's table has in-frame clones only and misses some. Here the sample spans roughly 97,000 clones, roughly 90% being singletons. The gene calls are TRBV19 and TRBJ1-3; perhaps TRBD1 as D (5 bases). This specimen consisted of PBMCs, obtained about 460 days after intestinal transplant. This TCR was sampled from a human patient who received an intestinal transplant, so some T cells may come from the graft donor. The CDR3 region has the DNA TGTGCCAGTAGTACTACAGGCGCTAGAGGAAACACCATATATTTT. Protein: CASSTTGARGNTIYF.